This TCR beta chain was retrieved from a study of CD8+CD57+ T cells in acquired aplastic anemia. Study at large: Yields of DNA that came from sorted CD4+ and CD8+ cells averaged roughly 3.2 ug.

A note on this clonotype: Its antigen remains unidentified. Germline is not matched at one junction end, which may reflect a read error.

Investigators profiled TCR beta VDJ and CDR3 from genomic DNA template. MiXCR was run by TCRdb on the reads, yielding one entry per CDR3 protein. The profile shows 100,000 to 150,000 distinct CDR3 sequences, about 40% of them singletons. The germline gives CDR1 LGHNA, CDR2 YSLEER. The CDR3 spans 16 residues. In patients chosen for sequencing, flow cytometry had shown CD8+CD57+ cell expansion. Each patient carried a diagnosis of severe acquired aplastic anemia. Study outcomes and limitations: Sharing between patients and controls was observed for about 27 CD8+ CDR3 sequences. With respect to CD8+ Simpson's diversity, patients and controls did not differ significantly.

The material sequenced was sorted CD4+, CD8+, or CD8+CD57+ T cells (not recorded which) from PBMCs. V usage is TRBV4-3 and J usage is TRBJ2-7, with no clear D. This receptor was taken from a human donor with aplastic anemia. For the CDR3, the DNA is TGCGCCAGCAGCCAAGATAATCAGAGGAATTATTACGGGCAGTACTTC. Its protein is CASSQDNQRNYYGQYF.